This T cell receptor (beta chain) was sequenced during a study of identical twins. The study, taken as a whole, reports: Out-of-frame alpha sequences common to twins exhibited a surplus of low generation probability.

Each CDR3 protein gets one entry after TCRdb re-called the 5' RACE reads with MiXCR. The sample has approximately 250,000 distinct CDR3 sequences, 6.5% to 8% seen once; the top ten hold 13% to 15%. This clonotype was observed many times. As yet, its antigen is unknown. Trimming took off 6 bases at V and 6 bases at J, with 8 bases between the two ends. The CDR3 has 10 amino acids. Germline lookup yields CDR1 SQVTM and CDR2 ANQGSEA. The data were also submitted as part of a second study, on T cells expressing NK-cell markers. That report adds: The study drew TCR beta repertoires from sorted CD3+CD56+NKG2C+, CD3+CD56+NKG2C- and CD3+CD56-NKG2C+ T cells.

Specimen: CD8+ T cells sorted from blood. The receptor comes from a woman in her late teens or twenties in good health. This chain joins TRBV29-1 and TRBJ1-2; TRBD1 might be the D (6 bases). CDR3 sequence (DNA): TGCAGCGTCTCAGGGGATGGCTACACCTTC. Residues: CSVSGDGYTF.